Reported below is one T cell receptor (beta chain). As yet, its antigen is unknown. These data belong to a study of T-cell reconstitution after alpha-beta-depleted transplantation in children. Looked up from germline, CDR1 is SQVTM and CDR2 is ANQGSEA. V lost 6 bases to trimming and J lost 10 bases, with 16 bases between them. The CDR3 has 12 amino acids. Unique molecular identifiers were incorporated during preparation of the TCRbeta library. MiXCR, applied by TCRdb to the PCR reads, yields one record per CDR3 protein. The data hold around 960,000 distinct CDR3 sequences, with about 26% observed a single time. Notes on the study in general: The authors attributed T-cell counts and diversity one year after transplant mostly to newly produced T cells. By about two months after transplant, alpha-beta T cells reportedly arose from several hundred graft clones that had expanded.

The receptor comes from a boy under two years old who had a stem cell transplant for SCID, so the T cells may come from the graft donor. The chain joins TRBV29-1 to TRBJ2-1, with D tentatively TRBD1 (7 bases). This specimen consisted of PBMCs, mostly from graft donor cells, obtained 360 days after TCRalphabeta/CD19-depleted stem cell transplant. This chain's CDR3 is CSVLRGDGEQFF. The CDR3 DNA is TGCAGCGTCCTCAGGGGGGACGGGGAGCAGTTCTTC.